The clone carrying this TCR beta chain was observed a handful of times. Its antigen remains unknown. In germline, CDR1 is MDHEN, CDR2 SYDVKM. CDR3 size: 14 residues. The ends lost 6 bases at V and 14 bases at J; junction bases unmatched: 15. This sample was included in a study of human T cells and chemical hapten exposure. Study-wide background: Small pooled library volume differences mainly caused per-sample TCR yield variation. Study outcomes and limitations: PT1 expanded TCR numbers rose with patch test score.

During construction of the library, unique molecular identifiers were attached to individual cDNA molecules for quantitative, reproducible TCR counting. TCRdb analysed the RACE reads with MiXCR anew, one entry per CDR3 protein. The table lists under 300,000 distinct CDR3 sequences, about 9% of them singletons. Time point: pre-sensitization, week 0. The treatment was: therapeutic diphenylcyclopropenone sensitization with weekly scalp DPC. The receptor was derived from a woman aged 40 to 50 with alopecia areata. Some clones in this sample may be carry-over from other donors' samples. The chain carries TRBV28 and TRBJ1-2, with 10 bases identical to TRBD1. Source: whole blood, taken in connection with sensitization to the hapten diphenylcyclopropenone (DPC). CDR3 sequence reads: CASSRVTGTGVQTF. The DNA of the CDR3 is TGTGCCAGCAGCCGGGTTACCGGGACAGGGGTCCAAACCTTC.